Shown below are 4 T cell receptor beta chains from a single sample sequenced in a study of cytomegalovirus exposure and HLA in healthy donors. Measured with immunoSEQ multiplex PCR; TCRdb has only the in-frame clones, and not every one. The sample consists of about 400,000 clones, 86% of them appearing once. Specimen: PBMCs. These receptors came from a woman aged 18-35 years in good health and CMV-seronegative.

V and J are TRBV10-2 and TRBJ2-3; D gene unclear. The CDR3 extends over 15 amino acids. Germline V gene data show CDR1 as WSHSY and CDR2 as SAAADI. V was cut by 3 bases and J by 6 bases, with 16 bases left in between. CDR3: CASSELASTLDTQYF. The CDR3 DNA follows: TGCGCCAGCAGTGAATTGGCCTCCACGCTGGATACGCAGTATTTT.

This clone is a singleton in its sample. The chain is built from TRBV5-1 and TRBJ1-1; D might be TRBD1 (6 bases). The V end was cut by 4 bases, the J end by 0 bases, with 10 bases between. This CDR3 spans 14 amino acids. Germline V gene data show CDR1 as SGHRS and CDR2 as YFSETQ. The CDR3 protein is CASSEGHLNTEAFF. The CDR3 nucleotides are TGCGCCAGCAGCGAGGGACACTTGAACACTGAAGCTTTCTTT.

A note on this clone: Different DNA sequences within this sample yield the same CDR3. The genes are TRBV19 and TRBJ2-7; 9 bases align to TRBD1. CDR1 and CDR2 from the germline V gene are LNHDA and SQIVND (reference sequence). V dropped 5 bases and J dropped 1; count of bases not matched to a gene: 3. This CDR3 is 14 amino acids long. The CDR3 loop reads CASSPGTGSYEQYF. As DNA, the CDR3 is TGTGCCAGTAGTCCCGGGACAGGGTCCTACGAGCAGTACTTC.

The V and J genes are TRBV6-4 and TRBJ2-2, with 8 bases matching TRBD2. This CDR3 is built from 15 residues. V was pared by 3 bases and J by 4 bases, with 4 bases of the junction left unmatched. Germline CDR1 MRHNA, CDR2 SNTAGT. The CDR3 loop reads CASSESTSGTGELFF. DNA for the CDR3: TGTGCCAGCAGTGAATCAACTAGCGGCACCGGGGAGCTGTTTTTT.